These 14 T cell receptor beta chains were all obtained from the same sample, sequenced in a study of Ad26.COV2.S vaccination and SARS-CoV-2 variants. This table comes from immunoSEQ multiplex PCR, and its TCRdb copy is limited to in-frame clones, with some not included. Of about 330,000 clones in the sample, 90% are singletons; the top ten hold roughly 6%. Specified treatment: 19 received Ad26.COV2.S at low or high dose, single or two shots; roughly 5 received placebo; per-sample allocation not given. Day 63 after the first vaccine or placebo injection was the time point for sampling. This specimen consisted of peripheral blood, obtained in a trial of Ad26.COV2.S vaccine versus placebo. These receptors were obtained from a person between 18 and 60 years old who received the Ad26.COV2.S COVID-19 vaccine or a placebo.

V and J are TRBV3-1 (or the pseudogene TRBV3-2) and TRBJ1-4; D unresolved. The CDR3 is 15 residues long. The germline V gene has CDR1 LGHDT and CDR2 YNNKEL (reference sequence). The V and J ends lost 2 bases and 0 bases respectively, with 7 bases between them. The CDR3 region has the DNA TGTGCCAGCAGCCAAATGCTTACAACTAATGAAAAACTGTTTTTT. It specifies CASSQMLTTNEKLFF.

The CDR3 loop reads CASSQHETENTEAFF. The CDR3, as DNA: TGTGCCAGCAGCCAACATGAGACAGAGAACACTGAAGCTTTCTTT. The V gene is TRBV14, the J gene TRBJ1-1; D possibly corresponds to TRBD1 (5 bases). With 2 bases removed from V and 1 base from J, the gap between germline ends came to 11 bases. The CDR3 totals 15 residues. The germline gives CDR1 SGHDN, CDR2 FVKESK.

This chain uses TRBV7-9 with TRBJ2-1; TRBD2 agrees at 8 bases. Trimming at V came to 5 bases and at J to 4 bases, leaving 7 bases not matched to a gene. CDR1 and CDR2 from the germline V gene are SEHNR and FQNEAQ (reference sequence). The CDR3 length is 15 residues. Here the CDR3 reads CASSARASGYNEQFF. The CDR3 bases are TGTGCCAGCAGCGCCCGGGCTAGCGGGTACAATGAGCAGTTCTTC.

The CDR3 DNA sequence: TGTGCCAGCGGGCGGACAGGGGGCACAGATACGCAGTATTTT. This gives the protein CASGRTGGTDTQYF. V and J are TRBV6-5 and TRBJ2-3; TRBD1 agrees at 9 bases. J gave up 1 base and V 8 bases, and 4 bases lay outside the gene matches. The CDR3 loop spans 14 amino acids. CDR1 is MNHEY and CDR2 is SVGAGI in the germline V gene.

The genes are TRBV9 and TRBJ1-4; TRBD1 might be the D (6 bases). The CDR3 spans 15 residues. V was trimmed by 0 bases and J by 3 bases, leaving 9 bases between them. CDR1 is SGDLS and CDR2 is YYNGEE in the germline V gene. The CDR3 DNA follows: TGTGCCAGCAGCGTAGAGGGACACCCTAATGAAAAACTGTTTTTT. Translated, it gives CASSVEGHPNEKLFF.

The chain carries TRBV9 and TRBJ2-2; 9 positions agree with TRBD2. The ends lost 0 bases at V and 6 bases at J; junction bases unmatched: 3. The CDR3 extends over 15 amino acids. CDR1 is SGDLS, CDR2 YYNGEE, per germline. CDR3 residues: CASSVGPSGAGELFF. CDR3 in DNA: TGTGCCAGCAGCGTAGGTCCTAGCGGGGCCGGGGAGCTGTTTTTT.

This sequence joins TRBV11-3 and TRBJ1-2, with D unclear. Germline CDR1 is SGHNT and CDR2 is YENEEA. The V end lost 3 bases, the J end lost 2 bases, and 16 bases lay between the germline ends. This CDR3 is built from 16 residues. The DNA of the CDR3 is TGTGCCAGCAGCTTTTCGGCTGGCGCAGGAAACTATGGCTACACCTTC. This sequence encodes CASSFSAGAGNYGYTF.

J is TRBJ1-2 and V is TRBV29-1, with TRBD1 matching over 11 bases. CDR1 is SQVTM and CDR2 is ANQGSEA in the germline V gene. The CDR3 is made up of 15 amino acids. The trim removed 2 bases at V and 4 bases at J, leaving 6 bases unmatched. The DNA of the CDR3 is TGCAGCGTTGAAAGTCTTGGGACAGGGGGCTATGGCTACACCTTC. This gives the protein CSVESLGTGGYGYTF.

The chain recombines TRBV3-1 (or the pseudogene TRBV3-2) with TRBJ2-3; TRBD2 matches at 10 bases. This CDR3 comprises 20 residues. The germline gives CDR1 LGHDT, CDR2 YNNKEL (reference sequence). Losses at the gene ends were 0 bases for V and 0 bases for J; bases not matched to a gene: 12. The CDR3: CASSQDPWDSGGPSTDTQYF. DNA for the CDR3: TGTGCCAGCAGCCAAGATCCCTGGGATAGCGGGGGGCCTAGCACAGATACGCAGTATTTT.

This clone was recorded a few times. The chain is built from TRBV7-8 and TRBJ1-1; possible D gene TRBD1, 6 bases. Germline CDR1 SGHVS, CDR2 FQNEAQ. V lost 0 bases, J lost 3 bases, and 11 bases lay in between. This CDR3 comprises 15 residues. The DNA of the CDR3 is TGTGCCAGCAGCTTAGCTCCCAGGGGTTACACTGAAGCTTTCTTT. It is translated as CASSLAPRGYTEAFF.

V is TRBV27 and J is TRBJ2-2; 12 bases are shared with TRBD1. The CDR3 sequence is 16 residues long. CDR1 and CDR2 (germline): MNHEY, SMNVEV (reference sequence). With 6 bases clipped from V and 3 bases from J, the junction kept 5 bases outside the gene matches. CDR3 sequence: CASRSGTGGDTGELFF. DNA of the CDR3: TGTGCCAGCAGGTCCGGGACAGGGGGCGACACCGGGGAGCTGTTTTTT.

The V and J genes are TRBV5-1 and TRBJ1-2; 8 bases align to TRBD1. Germline-derived CDR1 and CDR2 are SGHRS and YFSETQ. This CDR3 comprises 12 residues. V trimming: 4 bases; J trimming: 8 bases; junction bases outside the gene matches: 4. This CDR3 is CASSEQGVGYTF. CDR3 DNA sequence: TGCGCCAGCAGCGAACAGGGGGTGGGCTACACCTTC.

This clone was seen once. The rearrangement links TRBV3-1 (or the pseudogene TRBV3-2) to TRBJ1-2, with 7 bases identical to TRBD1. J lost 5 bases, V lost 0 bases, and 15 bases had no gene match. Germline values: CDR1 LGHDT, CDR2 YNNKEL (reference sequence). The CDR3 totals 18 residues. The CDR3 DNA reads as TGTGCCAGCAGCCAAGACCCGGGGGTACAGGGGATTTCATATGGCTACACCTTC. Protein: CASSQDPGVQGISYGYTF.

The J gene is TRBJ1-2, the V gene TRBV5-6, with D maybe TRBD1 (5 bases). There are 14 residues in the CDR3. Trimming cost V 4 bases and J 3 bases, with 13 bases left between them. Germline V gene sequence: CDR1 SGHDT, CDR2 YYEEEE. Here the CDR3 DNA reads TGTGCCAGCAGCGTTACAGGTTCTGACTATGGCTACACCTTC. Translating it yields CASSVTGSDYGYTF.